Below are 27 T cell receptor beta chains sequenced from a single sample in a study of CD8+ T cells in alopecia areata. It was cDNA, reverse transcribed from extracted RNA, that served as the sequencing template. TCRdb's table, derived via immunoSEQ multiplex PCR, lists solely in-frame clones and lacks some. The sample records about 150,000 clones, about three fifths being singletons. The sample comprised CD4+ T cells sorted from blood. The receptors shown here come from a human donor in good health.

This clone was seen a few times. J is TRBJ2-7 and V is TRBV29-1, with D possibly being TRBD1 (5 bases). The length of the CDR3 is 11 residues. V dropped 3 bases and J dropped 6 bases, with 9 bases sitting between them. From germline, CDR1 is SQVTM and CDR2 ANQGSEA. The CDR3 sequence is CSVELGPEQYF. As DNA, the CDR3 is TGCAGCGTTGAGCTGGGGCCCGAGCAGTACTTC.

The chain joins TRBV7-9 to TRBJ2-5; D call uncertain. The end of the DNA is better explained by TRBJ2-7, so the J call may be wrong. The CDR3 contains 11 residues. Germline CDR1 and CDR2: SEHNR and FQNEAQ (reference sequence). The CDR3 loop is CAIAPQYEQYF. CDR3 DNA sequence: TGTGCCATCGCGCCACAATACGAGCAGTACTTC.

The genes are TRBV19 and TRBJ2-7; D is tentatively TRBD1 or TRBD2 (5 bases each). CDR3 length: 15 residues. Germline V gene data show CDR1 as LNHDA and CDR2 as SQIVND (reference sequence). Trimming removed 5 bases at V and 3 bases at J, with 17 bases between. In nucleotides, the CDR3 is TGTGCCAGTAGTCCCTCCGGGACCCAAGACTACGAGCAGTACTTC. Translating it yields CASSPSGTQDYEQYF.

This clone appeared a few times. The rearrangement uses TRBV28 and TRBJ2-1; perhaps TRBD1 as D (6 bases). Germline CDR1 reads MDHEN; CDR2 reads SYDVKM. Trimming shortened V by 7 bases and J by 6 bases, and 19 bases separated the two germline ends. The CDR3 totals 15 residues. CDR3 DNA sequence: TGTGCCAGCAAATTAGGGGGTCCTCTTCGCAATGAGCAGTTCTTC. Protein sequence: CASKLGGPLRNEQFF.

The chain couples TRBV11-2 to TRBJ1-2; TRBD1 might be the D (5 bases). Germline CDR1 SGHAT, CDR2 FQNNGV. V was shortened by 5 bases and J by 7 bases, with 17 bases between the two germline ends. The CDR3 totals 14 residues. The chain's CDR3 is CASSKRREGSGYTF. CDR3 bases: TGTGCCAGCAGCAAACGCAGGGAAGGGAGTGGCTACACCTTC.

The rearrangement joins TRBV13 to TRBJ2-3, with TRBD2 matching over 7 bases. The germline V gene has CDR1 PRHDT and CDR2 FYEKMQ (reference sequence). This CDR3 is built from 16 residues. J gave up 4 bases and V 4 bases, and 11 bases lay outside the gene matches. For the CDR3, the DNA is TGTGCCAGCAGCTCGTACTGGGCGGGAGTTCCAGATACGCAGTATTTT. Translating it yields CASSSYWAGVPDTQYF.

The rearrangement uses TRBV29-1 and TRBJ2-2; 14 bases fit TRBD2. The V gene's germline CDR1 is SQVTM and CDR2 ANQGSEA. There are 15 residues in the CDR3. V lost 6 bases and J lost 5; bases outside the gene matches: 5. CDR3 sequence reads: CSVRTSGRSTGELFF. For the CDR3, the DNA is TGCAGCGTCCGGACTAGCGGGAGGTCGACCGGGGAGCTGTTTTTT.

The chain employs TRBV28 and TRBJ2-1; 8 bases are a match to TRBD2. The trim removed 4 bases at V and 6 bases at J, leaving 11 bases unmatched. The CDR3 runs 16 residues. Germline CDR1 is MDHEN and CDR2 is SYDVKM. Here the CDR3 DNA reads TGTGCCAGCAGTTACCTTCTTGGCAGCGGGGGCAATGAGCAGTTCTTC. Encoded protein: CASSYLLGSGGNEQFF.

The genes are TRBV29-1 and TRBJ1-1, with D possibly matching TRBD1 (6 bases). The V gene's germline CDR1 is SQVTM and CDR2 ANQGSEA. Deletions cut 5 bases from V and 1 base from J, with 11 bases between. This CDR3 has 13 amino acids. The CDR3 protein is CSVMGQQNTEAFF. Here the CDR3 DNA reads TGCAGCGTTATGGGACAACAGAACACTGAAGCTTTCTTT.

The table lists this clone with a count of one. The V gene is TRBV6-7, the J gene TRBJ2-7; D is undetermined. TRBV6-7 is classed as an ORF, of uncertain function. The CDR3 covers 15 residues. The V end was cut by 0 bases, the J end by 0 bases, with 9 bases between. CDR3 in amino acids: CASSYSRAYSYEQYF. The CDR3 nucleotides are TGTGCCAGCAGTTACTCCCGAGCTTACTCCTACGAGCAGTACTTC.

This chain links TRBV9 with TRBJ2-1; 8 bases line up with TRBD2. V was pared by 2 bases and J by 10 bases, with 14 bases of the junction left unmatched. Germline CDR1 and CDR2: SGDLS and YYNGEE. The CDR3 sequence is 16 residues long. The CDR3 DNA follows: TGTGCCAGCAGCGTGGCAGGGTTTGAGCGGGGGCGGGAGCAGTTCTTC. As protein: CASSVAGFERGREQFF.

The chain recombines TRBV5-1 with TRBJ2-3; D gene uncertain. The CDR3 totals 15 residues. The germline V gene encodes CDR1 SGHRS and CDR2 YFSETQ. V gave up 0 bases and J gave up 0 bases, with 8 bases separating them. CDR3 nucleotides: TGCGCCAGCAGCTTGGCACAACGTAGCACAGATACGCAGTATTTT. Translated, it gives CASSLAQRSTDTQYF.

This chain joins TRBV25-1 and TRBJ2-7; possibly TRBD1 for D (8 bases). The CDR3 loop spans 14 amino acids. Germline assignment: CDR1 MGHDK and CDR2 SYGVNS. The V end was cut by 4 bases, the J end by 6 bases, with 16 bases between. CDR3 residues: CASSGAGQAFEQYF. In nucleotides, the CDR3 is TGTGCCAGCAGTGGAGCGGGACAGGCCTTCGAGCAGTACTTC.

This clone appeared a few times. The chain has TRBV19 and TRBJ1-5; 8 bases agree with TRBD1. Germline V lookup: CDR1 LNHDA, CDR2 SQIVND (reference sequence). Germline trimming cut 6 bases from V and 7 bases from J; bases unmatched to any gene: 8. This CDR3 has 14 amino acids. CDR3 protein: CASSPTGVKQPQHF. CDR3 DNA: TGTGCCAGTAGCCCGACAGGGGTTAAACAGCCCCAGCATTTT.

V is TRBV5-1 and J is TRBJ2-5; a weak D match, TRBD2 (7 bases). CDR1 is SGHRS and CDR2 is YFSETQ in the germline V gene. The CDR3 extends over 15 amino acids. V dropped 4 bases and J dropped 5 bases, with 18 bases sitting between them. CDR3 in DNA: TGCGCCAGCAGCCCGGGGGCGGGAGACGGTGAGACCCAGTACTTC. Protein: CASSPGAGDGETQYF.

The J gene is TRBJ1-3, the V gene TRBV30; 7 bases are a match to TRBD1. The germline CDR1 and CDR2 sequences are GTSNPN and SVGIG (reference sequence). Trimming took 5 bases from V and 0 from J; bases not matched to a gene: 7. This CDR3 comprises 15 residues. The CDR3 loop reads CAWREGGLSGNTIYF. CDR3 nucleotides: TGTGCCTGGCGAGAAGGGGGCCTCTCTGGAAACACCATATATTTT.

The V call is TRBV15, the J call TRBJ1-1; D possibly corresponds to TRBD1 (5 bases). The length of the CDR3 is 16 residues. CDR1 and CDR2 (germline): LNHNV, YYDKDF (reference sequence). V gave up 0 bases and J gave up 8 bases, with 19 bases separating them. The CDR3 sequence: CATSRDLGRVEVEAFF. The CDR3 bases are TGTGCCACCAGCAGAGATCTAGGCAGGGTCGAAGTCGAAGCTTTCTTT.

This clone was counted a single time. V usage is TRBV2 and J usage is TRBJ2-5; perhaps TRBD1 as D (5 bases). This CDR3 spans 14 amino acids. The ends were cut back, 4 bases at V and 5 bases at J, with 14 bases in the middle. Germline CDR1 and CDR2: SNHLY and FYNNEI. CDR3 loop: CASSGAGLGETQYF. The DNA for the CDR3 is TGTGCCAGCAGTGGGGCAGGGCTGGGGGAGACCCAGTACTTC.

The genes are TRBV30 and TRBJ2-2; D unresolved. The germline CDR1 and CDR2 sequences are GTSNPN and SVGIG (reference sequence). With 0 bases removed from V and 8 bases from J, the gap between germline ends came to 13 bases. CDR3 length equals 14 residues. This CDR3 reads CAWSVVTLSGELFF. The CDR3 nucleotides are TGTGCCTGGAGTGTGGTTACGTTATCGGGGGAGCTGTTTTTT. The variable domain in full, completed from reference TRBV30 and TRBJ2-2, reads SQTIHQWPATLVQPVGSPLSLECTVEGTSNPNLYWYRQAAGRGLQLLFYSVGIGQISSEVPQNLSASRPQDRQFILSSKKLLLSDSGFYLCAWSVVTLSGELFFGEGSRLTVL.

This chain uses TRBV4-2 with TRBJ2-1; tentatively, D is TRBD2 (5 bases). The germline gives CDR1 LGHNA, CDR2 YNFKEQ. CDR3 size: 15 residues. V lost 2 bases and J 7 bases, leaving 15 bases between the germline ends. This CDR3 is CASSQPGPSGNEQFF. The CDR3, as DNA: TGTGCCAGCAGCCAACCTGGGCCATCGGGGAATGAGCAGTTCTTC.

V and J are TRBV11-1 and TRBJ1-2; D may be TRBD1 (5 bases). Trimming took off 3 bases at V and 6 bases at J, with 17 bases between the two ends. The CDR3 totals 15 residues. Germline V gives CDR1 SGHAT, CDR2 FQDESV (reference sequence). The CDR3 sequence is CASSFPRAGSDGYTF. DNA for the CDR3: TGTGCCAGCAGCTTCCCCCGTGCAGGGTCCGATGGCTACACCTTC.

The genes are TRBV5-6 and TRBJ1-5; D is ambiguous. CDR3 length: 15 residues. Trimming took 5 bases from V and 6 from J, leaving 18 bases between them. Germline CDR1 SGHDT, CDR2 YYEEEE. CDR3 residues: CASSSMGSSGQPQHF. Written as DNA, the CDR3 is TGTGCCAGCAGTTCCATGGGGTCGTCGGGTCAGCCCCAGCATTTT.

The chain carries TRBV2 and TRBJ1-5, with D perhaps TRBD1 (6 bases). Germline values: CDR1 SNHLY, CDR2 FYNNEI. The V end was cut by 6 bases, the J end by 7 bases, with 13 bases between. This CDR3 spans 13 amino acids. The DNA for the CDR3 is TGTGCCAGCAGAAACGGGGGCGACCAGCCCCAGCATTTT. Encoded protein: CASRNGGDQPQHF.

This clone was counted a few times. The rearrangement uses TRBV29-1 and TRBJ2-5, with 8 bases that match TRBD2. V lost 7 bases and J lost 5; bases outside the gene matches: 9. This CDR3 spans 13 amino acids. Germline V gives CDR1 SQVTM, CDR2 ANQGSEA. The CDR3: CSGVGTRGETQYF. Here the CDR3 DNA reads TGCAGCGGCGTGGGGACTAGAGGCGAGACCCAGTACTTC.

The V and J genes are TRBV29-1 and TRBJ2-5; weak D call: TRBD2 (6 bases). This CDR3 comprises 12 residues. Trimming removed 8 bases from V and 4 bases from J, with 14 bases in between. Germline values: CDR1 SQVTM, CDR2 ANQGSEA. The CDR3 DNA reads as TGCAGCTCGGAGGAGGGTCCAGAGACCCAGTACTTC. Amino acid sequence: CSSEEGPETQYF. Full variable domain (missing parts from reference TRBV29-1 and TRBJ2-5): SAVISQKPSRDICQRGTSLTIQCQVDSQVTMMFWYRQQPGQSLTLIATANQGSEATYESGFVIDKFPISRPNLTFSTLTVSNMSPEDSSIYLCSSEEGPETQYFGPGTRLLVL.

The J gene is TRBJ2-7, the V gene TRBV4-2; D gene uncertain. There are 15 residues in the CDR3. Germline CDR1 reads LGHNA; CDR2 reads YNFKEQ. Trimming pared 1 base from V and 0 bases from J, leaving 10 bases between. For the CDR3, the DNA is TGTGCCAGCAGCCAAGGCCTAGGTAGCTCCTACGAGCAGTACTTC. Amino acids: CASSQGLGSSYEQYF.

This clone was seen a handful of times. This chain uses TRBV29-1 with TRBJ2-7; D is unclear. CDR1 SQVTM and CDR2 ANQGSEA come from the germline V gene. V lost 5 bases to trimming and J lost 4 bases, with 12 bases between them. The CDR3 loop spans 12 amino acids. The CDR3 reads CSVSSDIYEQYF. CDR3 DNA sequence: TGCAGCGTTTCCTCCGACATTTACGAGCAGTACTTC.